A single sample is the source of the 24 T cell receptor beta chains below, sequenced in a study of sequential checkpoint blockade in melanoma. The data were produced by immunoSEQ multiplex PCR, yet TCRdb's version contains in-frame clones alone and is incomplete. This repertoire shows 21,000 or so clones, 70% to 90% found once; its top ten account for around 10%. Treatment of the sample: randomized to nivolumab then ipilimumab (arm A) or the reverse (arm B). The material sequenced was CD8+ T cells sorted from blood (inferred from file names), taken from a patient given nivolumab and ipilimumab in sequence. These receptors were obtained from a human donor with melanoma.

This clone was seen more than once but under ten times. The genes are TRBV2 and TRBJ2-7, with 15 bases matching TRBD2. From germline, CDR1 is SNHLY and CDR2 FYNNEI. Losses at the gene ends were 6 bases for V and 6 bases for J; bases not matched to a gene: 9. The CDR3 extends over 16 amino acids. CDR3 amino acids: CASRHRTSGRAPEQYF. The CDR3 region has the DNA TGTGCCAGCAGGCATAGGACTAGCGGGAGGGCCCCCGAGCAGTACTTC.

V and J are TRBV4-3 and TRBJ1-2; 9 bases line up with TRBD1. The junction had 3 bases not matched to a gene; V was cut back by 0 bases and J by 4 bases. The length of the CDR3 is 15 residues. Germline assignment: CDR1 LGHNA and CDR2 YSLEER. The CDR3 is CASSQDAGQGYGYTF. The CDR3 DNA is TGCGCCAGCAGCCAAGATGCGGGACAGGGCTATGGCTACACCTTC.

J is TRBJ1-2 and V is TRBV30; 7 bases match TRBD1. The CDR3 has 17 amino acids. V shed 5 bases and J 5 bases; nucleotides not matched to a gene: 20. Looked up from germline, CDR1 is GTSNPN and CDR2 is SVGIG (reference sequence). The CDR3: CAWERLTGRPGSYGYTF. The CDR3 nucleotides read TGTGCCTGGGAAAGGCTGACAGGGCGGCCAGGAAGTTATGGCTACACCTTC.

This chain joins TRBV6-5 and TRBJ1-4; a possible D gene is TRBD1 (5 bases). CDR1 and CDR2 from the germline V gene are MNHEY and SVGAGI. Trimming left V 6 bases short and J 0 bases short, with 11 bases between. The CDR3 has 15 amino acids. The CDR3 DNA reads as TGTGCCAGCAGCGCCGGACACGCAACTAATGAAAAACTGTTTTTT. Encoded protein: CASSAGHATNEKLFF.

The chain is built from TRBV5-4 and TRBJ2-5, with 7 bases aligning to TRBD2. Germline-derived CDR1 and CDR2 are SGHNT and YYREEE (reference sequence). The CDR3 loop spans 15 amino acids. Losses at the gene ends were 3 bases for V and 5 bases for J; bases not matched to a gene: 10. The CDR3 spells CASSYSGLTKETQYF. The CDR3 DNA follows: TGTGCCAGCAGCTACTCGGGACTAACGAAGGAGACCCAGTACTTC.

The V call is TRBV18, the J call TRBJ1-2, with 7 positions matching TRBD1. Trimming cost V 2 bases and J 2 bases; bases outside gene matches: 5. The CDR3 contains 15 residues. Germline values: CDR1 KGHSH, CDR2 LQKENI. The DNA for the CDR3 is TGTGCCAGCTCACCAAAGGACAGGATAAACTATGGCTACACCTTC. The encoded protein is CASSPKDRINYGYTF.

This chain uses TRBV5-6 with TRBJ2-5; 10 nucleotides agree with TRBD2. Germline V gene sequence: CDR1 SGHDT, CDR2 YYEEEE. V shed 0 bases and J 5 bases; nucleotides not matched to a gene: 16. The CDR3 loop spans 19 amino acids. As DNA, the CDR3 is TGTGCCAGCAGCTTGGGCGGACCGGGAGCGGGAGGGCCAGTGGAGACCCAGTACTTC. Protein: CASSLGGPGAGGPVETQYF.

This chain connects TRBV10-1 to TRBJ2-7, with D possibly being TRBD1 (6 bases). The CDR3 sequence is 14 residues long. The V and J ends lost 5 bases and 6 bases respectively, with 17 bases between them. CDR1 is WNHNN, CDR2 SYGVQD, per germline (reference sequence). In DNA, the CDR3 is TGCGCCAGCAGTCAGACAGGCGAGGACGGCGAGCAGTACTTC. The encoded protein is CASSQTGEDGEQYF.

The chain carries TRBV5-1 and TRBJ2-7, with D possibly matching TRBD1 (5 bases). V lost 2 bases and J 5 bases, leaving 11 bases between the germline ends. The CDR3 is 13 amino acids. The V gene's germline CDR1 is SGHRS and CDR2 YFSETQ. The CDR3: CASSFTGWDEQYF. CDR3 bases: TGCGCCAGCAGCTTTACAGGATGGGACGAGCAGTACTTC.

The CDR3 nucleotides are TGCGCCAGCAGCCAAGTTGCAGGCTCCTATAATTCACCCCTCCACTTT. It codes for CASSQVAGSYNSPLHF. The chain employs TRBV4-1 and TRBJ1-6; D unresolved. V shed 1 base and J shed 0 bases, with 7 bases lying between them. CDR3 length: 16 residues. Germline values: CDR1 MGHRA, CDR2 YSYEKL.

The V and J genes are TRBV9 and TRBJ2-7; 9 positions match TRBD1. CDR1 and CDR2 (germline): SGDLS, YYNGEE. This CDR3 has 16 residues. V gave up 2 bases and J gave up 4 bases; unmatched junction bases: 10. This CDR3 is CASSVYPGQGPYEQYF. CDR3 bases: TGTGCCAGCAGCGTTTATCCGGGACAGGGCCCATACGAGCAGTACTTC.

V is TRBV27 and J is TRBJ1-2; D possibly corresponds to TRBD1 (5 bases). V lost 4 bases, J lost 7 bases, and 7 bases lay in between. Germline CDR1 and CDR2: MNHEY and SMNVEV (reference sequence). This CDR3 is built from 11 residues. The CDR3 is CASSSGSGYTF. The CDR3 nucleotides read TGTGCCAGCAGTTCAGGGTCTGGCTACACCTTC.

V gene TRBV9 combines with J gene TRBJ2-5; weak D call: TRBD1 (6 bases). The CDR3 has 15 residues. Germline V gene lookup returns CDR1 SGDLS and CDR2 YYNGEE. The V gene lost 4 bases and the J gene lost 1 base, with 14 bases spanning the gap. For the CDR3, the DNA is TGTGCCAGCAGCTTCCACGGACAGCGCCAAGAGACCCAGTACTTC. Its protein is CASSFHGQRQETQYF.

V and J are TRBV9 and TRBJ1-2; 9 nucleotides align to TRBD1. There are 15 residues in the CDR3. V gave up 0 bases and J gave up 8 bases; unmatched junction bases: 8. Per the germline V gene, CDR1 is SGDLS and CDR2 is YYNGEE. The CDR3 loop is CASSVVGTGLEGYTF. The CDR3 nucleotides read TGTGCCAGCAGCGTAGTTGGGACAGGGTTGGAAGGCTACACCTTC.

J is TRBJ2-7 and V is TRBV19; TRBD1 is a possible D gene (5 bases). The CDR3 is made up of 14 amino acids. With 3 bases removed from V and 5 bases from J, the gap between germline ends came to 14 bases. The germline V gene encodes CDR1 LNHDA and CDR2 SQIVND (reference sequence). CDR3 sequence: CASSIVPGSNEQYF. Here the CDR3 DNA reads TGTGCCAGTAGTATTGTCCCAGGGTCGAACGAGCAGTACTTC. Based on the CDR3 plus reference TRBV19 and TRBJ2-7, the full variable domain is DGGITQSPKYLFRKEGQNVTLSCEQNLNHDAMYWYRQDPGQGLRLIYYSQIVNDFQKGDIAEGYSVSREKKESFPLTVTSAQKNPTAFYLCASSIVPGSNEQYFGPGTRLTVT.

This clone was seen just once. The chain joins TRBV27 to TRBJ2-7, with D possibly being TRBD1 (6 bases). This CDR3 is 15 amino acids long. The V gene's germline CDR1 is MNHEY and CDR2 SMNVEV (reference sequence). V lost 2 bases to trimming and J lost 3 bases, with 14 bases between them. The CDR3, as DNA: TGTGCCAGCAGTTTAATGCCGGGACATATCTACGAGCAGTACTTC. This sequence encodes CASSLMPGHIYEQYF.

The V gene is TRBV2, the J gene TRBJ2-7, with a tentative D call TRBD1 (6 bases). V was clipped by 7 bases and J by 3 bases, with 19 bases between them. CDR1 and CDR2 (germline): SNHLY, FYNNEI. CDR3 length equals 15 residues. The CDR3 DNA follows: TGTGCCAGCAATGGGGGCCGGACGGAACACTACGAGCAGTACTTC. Protein sequence: CASNGGRTEHYEQYF.

This clone has just one count. This chain joins TRBV7-6 and TRBJ2-7, with D tentatively TRBD1 (6 bases). Between the trimmed V and J ends, which lost 4 bases and 5 bases, there was a span of 21 bases. Germline CDR1 SGHVS, CDR2 FNYEAQ. The CDR3 totals 16 residues. CDR3: CASSSRQVPQGHEQYF. The DNA of the CDR3 is TGTGCCAGCAGCTCCAGACAGGTTCCCCAAGGACACGAGCAGTACTTC.

V is TRBV5-8 and J is TRBJ1-1; 12 nucleotides line up with TRBD1. Trimming at V came to 7 bases and at J to 5 bases, leaving 15 bases not matched to a gene. Germline lookup yields CDR1 SGHTS and CDR2 YDEGEE. The CDR3 totals 17 residues. The CDR3: CASRRLTGTGGFTEAFF. DNA for the CDR3: TGTGCCAGCCGCAGACTAACCGGGACAGGGGGCTTTACTGAAGCTTTCTTT.

The V call is TRBV6-1, the J call TRBJ1-5, with D unclear. The CDR3 is 15 amino acids. V gave up 6 bases and J gave up 0 bases, with 12 bases separating them. CDR1 MNHNS and CDR2 SASEGT come from the germline V gene. CDR3 in DNA: TGTGCCAGCAGGGTCCTCTGGCATAGCAATCAGCCCCAGCATTTT. Protein: CASRVLWHSNQPQHF.

The chain joins TRBV4-1 to TRBJ2-4; 8 bases fit TRBD1. Per germline, CDR1 MGHRA and CDR2 YSYEKL. There are 15 residues in the CDR3. Losses at the gene ends were 4 bases for V and 2 bases for J; bases not matched to a gene: 4. The CDR3 DNA sequence: TGCGCCAGCAGCCTGACAGGGGTTTCCAAAAACATTCAGTACTTC. This codes for CASSLTGVSKNIQYF.

V usage is TRBV19 and J usage is TRBJ1-1; D ambiguous. The germline gives CDR1 LNHDA, CDR2 SQIVND (reference sequence). The V end lost 3 bases, the J end lost 0 bases, and 20 bases lay between the germline ends. The CDR3 consists of 18 residues. The CDR3 spells CASSMMGIRAGMNTEAFF. The CDR3 DNA sequence: TGTGCCAGTAGTATGATGGGTATAAGGGCCGGGATGAACACTGAAGCTTTCTTT. The entire variable domain, with the rest obtained from reference TRBV19 and TRBJ1-1, is as follows: DGGITQSPKYLFRKEGQNVTLSCEQNLNHDAMYWYRQDPGQGLRLIYYSQIVNDFQKGDIAEGYSVSREKKESFPLTVTSAQKNPTAFYLCASSMMGIRAGMNTEAFFGQGTRLTVV.

The chain couples TRBV6-6 to TRBJ2-1, with D unclear. V was cut by 6 bases and J by 0 bases, with 15 bases left in between. From germline, CDR1 is MNHNY and CDR2 SVGAGI (reference sequence). CDR3 length: 16 amino acids. The DNA of the CDR3 is TGTGCCAGCAGCCCCGAGCCCTCCCCCTCCTACAATGAGCAGTTCTTC. The encoded protein is CASSPEPSPSYNEQFF.

The CDR3 loop reads CASSLGQYSNQPQHF. CDR3 sequence (DNA): TGCGCCAGCAGCTTGGGGCAATATAGCAATCAGCCCCAGCATTTT. The chain links TRBV5-1 to TRBJ1-5; D is unresolved. Germline values: CDR1 SGHRS, CDR2 YFSETQ. V gave up 0 bases and J gave up 0 bases, with 7 bases separating them. The CDR3 runs 15 residues.